The clone carrying this T cell receptor beta chain was recorded at least ten times. What it recognizes is unknown. The sample comes from a study of regulatory T cells in long-lasting Graves disease. Study-wide context: Antithyroid drug use was under 3 months in newly diagnosed Graves' patients.

Building the TCR beta libraries relied on iRepertoire HTBI primers, and CDR3 regions underwent Arm-PCR. MiXCR was run by TCRdb on the multiplex PCR reads, yielding one entry per CDR3 protein. Of around 460,000 distinct CDR3 sequences listed, approximately 14% were seen once; the top ten hold around a sixth. Time point indicated: newly diagnosed GD, antithyroid drugs for less than 3 months. RNA isolated from PBMCs was used to make the TCR library. V was cut by 6 bases and J by 1 base, with 6 bases left in between. CDR1 is SEHNR and CDR2 is FQNEAQ in the germline V gene (reference sequence). The CDR3 is made up of 12 amino acids. Study results and caveats: Segments TRBV28, TRBJ1-2 and TRBJ2-5 showed preferential usage in persistent disease.

This sample also belongs to another study, concerning T cells in Graves' hyperthyroidism and ophthalmopathy. That study adds: HTBI primers were employed in a first-round RT-PCR of the TCR CDR3.

Sequencing used peripheral blood mononuclear cells (PBMCs), obtained at new diagnosis, from a patient treated with antithyroid drugs. This chain connects TRBV7-9 to TRBJ1-1; D not resolved. The sequence was collected from a woman aged 45 to 65 with Graves disease. The CDR3 protein is CASSMGNTEAFF. CDR3 bases: TGTGCCAGCAGTATGGGGAACACTGAAGCTTTCTTT.